The 27 T cell receptor beta chains listed next were all sequenced from one sample in a study of cytomegalovirus exposure and HLA in healthy donors (dated by TCRdb to 2015 to 2018). Libraries came from the immunoSEQ multiplex PCR assay. A mixture of 60 forward primers for TCR Vbeta segments and 13 reverse primers for TCR Jbeta segments was used in the multiplex PCR. TCRdb provides this immuneACCESS table in a form limited to in-frame rearrangements. Some clones are lacking; in checked studies, under half of them reflect an unresolved V gene, and why the rest are absent is not known. The sample table shows approximately 76,000 clones, and 73% are seen once. Around 16% of the sample is in the top ten clones. Sequencing was performed on PBMCs. The receptors here all came from a woman aged 40-49 years in good health and CMV-seropositive.

The chain uses TRBV2 and TRBJ1-5, with a weak D call TRBD1 (5 bases). This CDR3 is built from 13 residues. CDR1 SNHLY and CDR2 FYNNEI come from the germline V gene. The germline V and J ends were trimmed by 4 bases and 4 bases, with 8 bases remaining between them. The CDR3 loop is CASSVQVNQPQHF. CDR3 DNA: TGTGCCAGCAGTGTACAGGTTAATCAGCCCCAGCATTTT.

The genes are TRBV11-3 and TRBJ2-6, with 9 bases fitting TRBD1. V lost 5 bases and J lost 0; bases outside the gene matches: 8. CDR3 length: 18 amino acids. Germline V lookup: CDR1 SGHNT, CDR2 YENEEA. The CDR3 spells CASSPSTGGNSGANVLTF. As DNA, the CDR3 is TGTGCCAGCAGCCCCTCGACAGGGGGAAACTCTGGGGCCAACGTCCTGACTTTC.

The chain couples TRBV5-1 to TRBJ2-3, with D maybe TRBD1 (5 bases). Germline V lookup: CDR1 SGHRS, CDR2 YFSETQ. V lost 0 bases and J lost 10, with 15 bases in between. CDR3 size: 14 residues. The CDR3 region has the DNA TGCGCCAGCAGCTTGGGGCAGGGTAGTAATTCGCAGTATTTT. Translating gives CASSLGQGSNSQYF. Full variable domain (missing parts from reference TRBV5-1 and TRBJ2-3): KAGVTQTPRYLIKTRGQQVTLSCSPISGHRSVSWYQQTPGQGLQFLFEYFSETQRNKGNFPGRFSGRQFSNSRSEMNVSTLELGDSALYLCASSLGQGSNSQYFGPGTRLTVL.

Written as DNA, the CDR3 is TGCGCCAGCAGCCACTGGACAGGGCGGAACACTGAAGCTTTCTTT. As protein: CASSHWTGRNTEAFF. The chain joins TRBV5-1 to TRBJ1-1, with TRBD1 matching over 8 bases. Per germline, CDR1 SGHRS and CDR2 YFSETQ. Unmatched junction bases numbered 6, after V lost 4 bases and J lost 1 base. CDR3 length: 15 amino acids.

This clone was counted only a few times. The rearrangement uses TRBV19 and TRBJ2-5; 9 nucleotides agree with TRBD2. Unmatched junction bases numbered 13, after V lost 6 bases and J lost 5 bases. The CDR3 is 16 residues long. CDR1 and CDR2 (germline): LNHDA, SQIVND (reference sequence). CDR3 DNA: TGTGCCAGTAGCACTTCAGGGCTAGCGGGGAAGGAGACCCAGTACTTC. It codes for CASSTSGLAGKETQYF. Full variable domain (rest looked up from reference TRBV19 and TRBJ2-5): DGGITQSPKYLFRKEGQNVTLSCEQNLNHDAMYWYRQDPGQGLRLIYYSQIVNDFQKGDIAEGYSVSREKKESFPLTVTSAQKNPTAFYLCASSTSGLAGKETQYFGPGTRLLVL.

The J gene is TRBJ2-7, the V gene TRBV7-2, with 9 bases lining up with TRBD2. V shed 1 base, J shed 4 bases, and the junction held 5 bases outside the gene matches. The germline CDR1 and CDR2 sequences are SGHTA and FQGNSA. This CDR3 region has 15 residues. The CDR3 DNA follows: TGTGCCAGCAGCTTAGACGGCGGGGGGGGTTACGAGCAGTACTTC. It translates to CASSLDGGGGYEQYF.

The rearrangement links TRBV6-5 to TRBJ2-5, with TRBD1 matching 8 bases. The junction had 5 bases not matched to a gene; V was cut back by 5 bases and J by 3 bases. Germline V lookup: CDR1 MNHEY, CDR2 SVGAGI. This CDR3 has 14 residues. DNA of the CDR3: TGTGCCAGCAGTGTCACAGGGGGAGAAGAGACCCAGTACTTC. Protein product: CASSVTGGEETQYF.

This rearrangement joins TRBV2 to TRBJ2-7, with TRBD2 identical over 7 bases. CDR1 SNHLY and CDR2 FYNNEI come from the germline V gene. The V segment lost 6 bases and the J segment 6 bases; nucleotides outside the gene matches: 14. The CDR3 contains 15 residues. The chain's CDR3 is CASSRSGILDVEQYF. The CDR3 DNA sequence: TGTGCCAGCAGCAGAAGCGGGATATTAGATGTCGAGCAGTACTTC.

The chain has TRBV6-5 and TRBJ2-3; TRBD1 is a possible D gene (6 bases). Trimming cost V 4 bases and J 4 bases, with 12 bases left between them. Germline-derived CDR1 and CDR2 are MNHEY and SVGAGI. The CDR3 has 14 residues. The CDR3 spells CASSSFGQPDTQYF. The DNA for the CDR3 is TGTGCCAGCAGTTCGTTCGGACAGCCAGATACGCAGTATTTT.

V gene TRBV4-2 combines with J gene TRBJ2-3; 7 positions agree with TRBD1. This CDR3 is 18 amino acids long. Per the germline V gene, CDR1 is LGHNA and CDR2 is YNFKEQ. With 0 bases clipped from V and 4 bases from J, the junction kept 13 bases outside the gene matches. CDR3 in amino acids: CASSQEGYRGSVADTQYF. CDR3 DNA: TGTGCCAGCAGCCAAGAAGGGTACAGGGGTAGTGTTGCAGATACGCAGTATTTT.

About this clone itself: The conserved closing phenylalanine or tryptophan is absent in this CDR3, likely reflecting a read error. This chain links TRBV6-1 with TRBJ1-1; weak D call: TRBD1 (6 bases). The CDR3 is 14 residues long. Trimming shortened V by 8 bases and J by 0 bases, and 13 bases separated the two germline ends. CDR1 and CDR2 from the germline V gene are MNHNS and SASEGT. CDR3 loop: CASLGGGLNTEAFL. CDR3 DNA: TGTGCCAGCTTGGGTGGGGGCCTGAACACTGAAGCTTTCTTG.

V and J are TRBV6-1 and TRBJ2-1, with 7 bases lining up with TRBD2. The CDR3 loop spans 12 amino acids. Germline CDR1 reads MNHNS; CDR2 reads SASEGT. V shed 8 bases, J shed 10 bases, and the junction held 8 bases outside the gene matches. CDR3 nucleotide sequence: TGTGCCAGCGGTTATGCAGCGGGAGAGCAGTTCTTC. It yields the protein CASGYAAGEQFF.

This chain's CDR3 is CASRKLENIQYF. The CDR3 DNA reads TGTGCCAGCAGGAAACTAGAAAACATTCAGTACTTC. The rearrangement links TRBV6-1 to TRBJ2-4; D may be TRBD2 (5 bases). Germline CDR1 reads MNHNS; CDR2 reads SASEGT. Trimming took off 6 bases at V and 5 bases at J, with 8 bases between the two ends. The CDR3 contains 12 residues.

The rearrangement uses TRBV5-4 and TRBJ1-2; 7 bases are a match to TRBD1. The CDR3 loop spans 15 amino acids. The V gene end was trimmed by 2 bases and the J gene end by 4 bases; junction bases not matched to a gene: 8. CDR1 and CDR2 from the germline V gene are SGHNT and YYREEE (reference sequence). The CDR3 bases are TGTGCCAGCAGCTTAGACAGGGTGGGAAGCTATGGCTACACCTTC. Encoded protein: CASSLDRVGSYGYTF.

The chain combines TRBV19 with TRBJ2-5; 7 nucleotides align to TRBD1. V lost 8 bases and J lost 5; bases outside the gene matches: 17. CDR1 is LNHDA and CDR2 is SQIVND in the germline V gene (reference sequence). This CDR3 comprises 16 residues. CDR3 in DNA: TGTGCCAGTCAGAAGGACAGGCCACGGCCAGGGGAGACCCAGTACTTC. This codes for CASQKDRPRPGETQYF. Supplemented by reference TRBV19 and TRBJ2-5, the full variable domain reads DGGITQSPKYLFRKEGQNVTLSCEQNLNHDAMYWYRQDPGQGLRLIYYSQIVNDFQKGDIAEGYSVSREKKESFPLTVTSAQKNPTAFYLCASQKDRPRPGETQYFGPGTRLLVL.

The sample holds a few counts of this clone. The chain carries TRBV7-2 and TRBJ1-1; unclear D gene. Germline V gene sequence: CDR1 SGHTA, CDR2 FQGNSA. The CDR3 sequence is 13 residues long. Trimming removed 5 bases at V and 4 bases at J, with 11 bases between. CDR3 in amino acids: CASSTSLRTEAFF. The CDR3 DNA follows: TGTGCCAGCAGCACGTCCCTGCGCACTGAAGCTTTCTTT. Full variable domain (remainder filled in from reference TRBV7-2 and TRBJ1-1): GAGVSQSPSNKVTEKGKDVELRCDPISGHTALYWYRQSLGQGLEFLIYFQGNSAPDKSGLPSDRFSAERTGGSVSTLTIQRTQQEDSAVYLCASSTSLRTEAFFGQGTRLTVV.

V gene TRBV2 combines with J gene TRBJ2-1; weak D call: TRBD2 (5 bases). From germline, CDR1 is SNHLY and CDR2 FYNNEI. Trimming stripped 5 bases from V and 0 bases from J, with 8 bases between. There are 14 residues in the CDR3. CDR3 DNA: TGTGCCAGCAGTAGACTAAGCTCCTACAATGAGCAGTTCTTC. It encodes CASSRLSSYNEQFF.

V usage is TRBV5-6 and J usage is TRBJ1-2; 11 positions match TRBD1. The CDR3 covers 16 residues. Per germline, CDR1 SGHDT and CDR2 YYEEEE. V shed 4 bases and J 3 bases; nucleotides not matched to a gene: 8. CDR3 in DNA: TGTGCCAGCAGCGTTTCCGGGACAGGGGGATACTATGGCTACACCTTC. It yields the protein CASSVSGTGGYYGYTF.

This sequence joins TRBV27 and TRBJ2-6, with 8 bases that match TRBD1. J lost 4 bases, V lost 2 bases, and 7 bases had no gene match. The CDR3 totals 17 residues. CDR1 is MNHEY, CDR2 SMNVEV, per germline (reference sequence). The CDR3 here is CASSLITGGSGANVLTF. The DNA for the CDR3 is TGTGCCAGCAGTTTAATAACAGGGGGGTCCGGGGCCAACGTCCTGACTTTC.

This clone was seen a few times. The rearrangement links TRBV4-3 to TRBJ1-2; 9 bases align to TRBD1. The V gene's germline CDR1 is LGHNA and CDR2 YSLEER. CDR3 length: 15 residues. Trimming cost V 4 bases and J 8 bases; bases outside gene matches: 11. The CDR3 coding sequence is TGCGCCAGCAGCCCGAACCTTAGGACAGGGGAGGGCTACACCTTC. This sequence encodes CASSPNLRTGEGYTF.

The chain is built from TRBV5-6 and TRBJ1-1; weak D call: TRBD1 (5 bases). The CDR3 contains 13 residues. V was pared by 5 bases and J by 3 bases, with 11 bases between. Per the germline V gene, CDR1 is SGHDT and CDR2 is YYEEEE. The CDR3 sequence is CASSRGRDTEAFF. The CDR3, as DNA: TGTGCCAGCAGTAGGGGCAGGGACACTGAAGCTTTCTTT.

V is TRBV7-6 and J is TRBJ1-4, with D tentatively TRBD1 (6 bases). The germline V gene has CDR1 SGHVS and CDR2 FNYEAQ. V was cut by 8 bases and J by 8 bases, with 9 bases left in between. This CDR3 region has 11 residues. The CDR3 DNA follows: TGTGCCAGCGCCGGGACAGAAAAACTGTTTTTT. It specifies CASAGTEKLFF.

This clone was seen a handful of times. The chain couples TRBV28 to TRBJ1-2, with 9 bases fitting TRBD1. The germline gives CDR1 MDHEN, CDR2 SYDVKM. This CDR3 spans 14 amino acids. The V gene end was trimmed by 6 bases and the J gene end by 4 bases; junction bases not matched to a gene: 6. The CDR3 DNA follows: TGTGCCAGCAGATACACGACAGGGGGCTATGGCTACACCTTC. Translation: CASRYTTGGYGYTF.

The chain has TRBV5-4 and TRBJ2-5, with D maybe TRBD1 (5 bases). Between the trimmed V and J ends, which lost 1 base and 5 bases, there was a span of 12 bases. The germline V gene encodes CDR1 SGHNT and CDR2 YYREEE (reference sequence). The CDR3 loop spans 14 amino acids. In DNA, the CDR3 is TGTGCCAGCAGCTTGTGGCTAGGGGATGAGACCCAGTACTTC. Protein sequence: CASSLWLGDETQYF.

This clone was seen a handful of times. The V and J genes are TRBV6-4 and TRBJ1-6, with 11 nucleotides matching TRBD1. There are 15 residues in the CDR3. J was trimmed by 11 bases and V by 2 bases; bases with no gene match: 5. CDR1 MRHNA and CDR2 SNTAGT come from the germline V gene. The CDR3 sequence: CASSDRTGGRTPLHF. As DNA, the CDR3 is TGTGCCAGCAGTGACCGGACAGGGGGCAGGACACCCCTCCACTTT.

The J gene is TRBJ2-1, the V gene TRBV6-5; tentative D call: TRBD2 (6 bases). The CDR3 loop spans 13 amino acids. Germline V gives CDR1 MNHEY, CDR2 SVGAGI. The V and J ends lost 4 bases and 14 bases respectively, with 18 bases between them. CDR3 DNA sequence: TGTGCCAGCAGTTCTCGTAGGACGGACTACAAGTTCTTC. Residues: CASSSRRTDYKFF.

This clone was observed a few times. This chain links TRBV5-6 with TRBJ2-3, with 7 positions matching TRBD2. Unmatched junction bases numbered 12, after V lost 1 base and J lost 4 bases. Per germline, CDR1 SGHDT and CDR2 YYEEEE. The CDR3 loop spans 17 amino acids. The CDR3 sequence is CASSLMGWGGRADTQYF. The CDR3 DNA sequence: TGTGCCAGCAGCTTGATGGGGTGGGGGGGGAGGGCAGATACGCAGTATTTT.